What follows is one T cell receptor (beta chain) and its context. The data belong to a study of response to subunit inactivated influenza vaccine. TCRdb recomputed calls from the RT-PCR reads with MiXCR, one row per CDR3 protein. In the table there are just under 550,000 distinct CDR3 sequences, approximately 22% of which are singletons. CDR1 and CDR2 from the germline V gene are LGHNA and YSLEER. Trimming cost V 2 bases and J 0 bases, with 5 bases left between them. This CDR3 is 15 amino acids long. The same data also contributed to another study, on T cells expressing NK-cell markers. Per that study: It was by 5'RACE template switching with UMIs that TCR beta cDNA was made. Underlying the TCR beta repertoires were sorted CD3+CD56+NKG2C+, CD3+CD56+NKG2C- and CD3+CD56-NKG2C+ T cells. HCMV seropositivity marked most of the eight sequenced donors; one was seronegative. Sorting was limited to alpha-beta TCR-expressing T cells with an anti-gamma-delta TCR antibody in several experiments. As a fraction of CD8+ T cells, dominant NKG2C+ clonotypes reached about 1.0-7.0% in a handful of donors.

J is TRBJ2-6 and V is TRBV4-3; a weak D match, TRBD2 (5 bases). This sequence was found in a man between 50 and 59 years old who received an inactivated influenza vaccine. The sequenced sample was CD4+ T cells sorted from PBMCs, obtained about 11 days after vaccination. This CDR3 is CASSQLASGANVLTF. In DNA, the CDR3 is TGCGCCAGCAGCCAACTAGCCTCTGGGGCCAACGTCCTGACTTTC.